This T cell receptor beta chain was retrieved from a study of regulatory T cells in long-lasting Graves disease. There are many counts of this clonotype. Trimming pared 0 bases from V and 6 bases from J, leaving 9 bases between. The CDR3 extends over 13 amino acids. Germline assignment: CDR1 SNHLY and CDR2 FYNNEI. Specified time point: newly diagnosed GD, antithyroid drugs for less than 3 months. The TCR library used RNA extracted from PBMCs. Sequencing libraries for TCR beta were prepared with iRepertoire HTBI primers and Arm-PCR of CDR3 regions. MiXCR was run by TCRdb on the multiplex PCR reads, yielding one entry per CDR3 protein. The sample lists 400,000 to 550,000 distinct CDR3 sequences; more than 12% were seen once. This sample also appeared in a second study, on T cells in Graves' hyperthyroidism and ophthalmopathy. From that report: The study enrolled patients aged 18 to 65 with newly diagnosed hyperthyroidism of under 2 months' duration. TCR CDR3 regions were first amplified by RT-PCR with HTBI primers.

The chain couples TRBV2 to TRBJ2-7; maybe TRBD2 (6 bases). Source: peripheral blood mononuclear cells (PBMCs), taken at new diagnosis, from a patient treated with antithyroid drugs. The receptor was isolated from a woman between 25 and 40 years old with Graves disease. DNA for the CDR3: TGTGCCAGCAGTGAAGCGCGGAGGGGCGAGCAGTACTTC. It translates to CASSEARRGEQYF.